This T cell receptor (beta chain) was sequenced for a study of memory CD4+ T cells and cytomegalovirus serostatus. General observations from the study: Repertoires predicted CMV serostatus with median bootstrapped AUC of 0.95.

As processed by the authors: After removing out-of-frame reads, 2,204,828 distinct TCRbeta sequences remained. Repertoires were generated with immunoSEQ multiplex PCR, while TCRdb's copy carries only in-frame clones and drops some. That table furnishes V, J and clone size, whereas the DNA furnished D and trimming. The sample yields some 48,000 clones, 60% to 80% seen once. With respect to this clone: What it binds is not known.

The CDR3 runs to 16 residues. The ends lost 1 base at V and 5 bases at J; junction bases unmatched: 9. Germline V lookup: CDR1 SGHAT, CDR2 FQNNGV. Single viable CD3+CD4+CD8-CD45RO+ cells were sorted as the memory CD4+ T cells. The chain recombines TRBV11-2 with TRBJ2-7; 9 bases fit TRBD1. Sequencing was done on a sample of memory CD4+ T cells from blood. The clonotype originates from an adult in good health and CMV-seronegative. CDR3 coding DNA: TGTGCCAGCAGCTTAGCCCACCGGGACAGGGCCCACGAGCAGTACTTC. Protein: CASSLAHRDRAHEQYF.